The 21 T cell receptor beta chains reported below all come from one sample, sequenced in a study of blood T cell repertoires in COVID-19 (dated by TCRdb to 2018 to 2021). Receptors were amplified or captured by the immunoSEQ multiplex PCR assay. In TCRdb, the immuneACCESS table is reduced to in-frame sequences with V and J assigned. These tables do not hold every clone; where another copy was compared, an unresolved V gene accounts for under half, and the others remain unexplained. This sample comprises fewer than 400,000 clones, 85% to 90% of them detected only once. Together, the top ten hold about 4% of the sample. The source material was PBMCs or T cells enriched from blood (not recorded which). The receptor source for this set is a young man who had recovered from COVID-19.

The V gene is TRBV25-1, the J gene TRBJ2-7, with no clear D. This CDR3 is built from 14 residues. In germline, CDR1 is MGHDK, CDR2 SYGVNS. The V gene lost 4 bases and the J gene lost 2 bases, with 12 bases spanning the gap. The CDR3 nucleotides read TGTGCCAGCAGTGCAAGAGAAGTGACCTACGAGCAGTACTTC. Protein: CASSAREVTYEQYF.

This clone appeared once. The rearrangement joins TRBV7-9 to TRBJ1-1, with 10 bases aligning to TRBD1. The CDR3 extends over 14 amino acids. Germline V gene data show CDR1 as SEHNR and CDR2 as FQNEAQ (reference sequence). The junction had 12 bases not matched to a gene; V was cut back by 11 bases and J by 6 bases. The CDR3 bases are TGTGCCGGCGACAGGGGGCAGTCCCGGCCTGAAGCTTTCTTT. Translating it yields CAGDRGQSRPEAFF.

V is TRBV5-6 and J is TRBJ2-5, with D perhaps matching TRBD1 (5 bases). Germline-derived CDR1 and CDR2 are SGHDT and YYEEEE. The CDR3 loop spans 15 amino acids. V gave up 0 bases and J gave up 6 bases, with 15 bases separating them. CDR3 amino acids: CASSLGQGNGKTQYF. The CDR3 region has the DNA TGTGCCAGCAGCTTGGGGCAGGGTAACGGAAAGACCCAGTACTTC.

The chain employs TRBV3-1 (or the pseudogene TRBV3-2) and TRBJ2-5, with D uncertain. Trimming pared 7 bases from V and 5 bases from J, leaving 8 bases between. The germline CDR1 and CDR2 sequences are LGHDT and YNNKEL (reference sequence). CDR3 size: 11 residues. Here the CDR3 DNA reads TGTGCCAGCACCGGGTCGGAGACCCAGTACTTC. Translation gives CASTGSETQYF.

The rearrangement uses TRBV5-4 and TRBJ2-7; a possible D gene is TRBD2 (6 bases). Germline CDR1 and CDR2: SGHNT and YYREEE (reference sequence). V dropped 9 bases and J dropped 2 bases, with 18 bases sitting between them. The CDR3 sequence is 14 residues long. CDR3 amino acids: CATGGGQKAYEQYF. CDR3 coding DNA: TGTGCCACTGGTGGAGGGCAGAAAGCCTACGAGCAGTACTTC.

V is TRBV7-2 and J is TRBJ2-3, with a possible D match to TRBD2 (6 bases). CDR3 length: 13 residues. V dropped 0 bases and J dropped 6 bases, with 7 bases sitting between them. The V gene's germline CDR1 is SGHTA and CDR2 FQGNSA. CDR3 in DNA: TGTGCCAGCAGCTTAGCGGGGAGGGATACGCAGTATTTT. Protein sequence: CASSLAGRDTQYF.

The chain combines TRBV5-1 with TRBJ2-7, with D maybe TRBD1 (5 bases). V shed 7 bases and J shed 2 bases, with 16 bases lying between them. This CDR3 spans 14 amino acids. CDR1 and CDR2 from the germline V gene are SGHRS and YFSETQ. The CDR3 loop is CASSLGPETYEQYF. The CDR3 DNA reads TGCGCCAGCTCTTTGGGGCCGGAAACCTACGAGCAGTACTTC.

The J gene is TRBJ1-1, the V gene TRBV18; 11 bases map to TRBD1. Germline lookup yields CDR1 KGHSH and CDR2 LQKENI. V shed 3 bases and J 5 bases; nucleotides not matched to a gene: 11. The CDR3 length is 17 residues. CDR3 in DNA: TGTGCCAGCTCACCCAGAAATTTGGGACAGGGGGGGACTGAAGCTTTCTTT. The encoded protein is CASSPRNLGQGGTEAFF.

The chain combines TRBV5-8 with TRBJ1-5; D unresolved. Germline loops: CDR1 SGHTS, CDR2 YDEGEE. V was clipped by 3 bases and J by 0 bases, with 7 bases between them. CDR3 length equals 14 residues. The DNA for the CDR3 is TGTGCCAGCAGCTCCTACAGTAGCAATCAGCCCCAGCATTTT. This encodes CASSSYSSNQPQHF. Based on the CDR3 plus reference TRBV5-8 and TRBJ1-5, the full variable domain is EAGVTQSPTHLIKTRGQQATLRCSPISGHTSVYWYQQALGLGLQFLLWYDEGEERNRGNFPPRFSGRQFPNYSSELNVNALELEDSALYLCASSSYSSNQPQHFGDGTRLSIL.

The chain is built from TRBV28 and TRBJ2-3, with D unresolved. CDR1 and CDR2 from the germline V gene are MDHEN and SYDVKM. CDR3 length: 12 residues. V shed 4 bases and J shed 2 bases, with 4 bases lying between them. CDR3 coding DNA: TGTGCCAGCAGTTCTGTCACAGATACGCAGTATTTT. Its protein product is CASSSVTDTQYF.

The V call is TRBV28, the J call TRBJ2-5, with D unclear. The CDR3 runs 13 residues. Trimming stripped 4 bases from V and 2 bases from J, with 8 bases between. The germline gives CDR1 MDHEN, CDR2 SYDVKM. CDR3 DNA: TGTGCCAGCAGTTCCCCCCTTCAAGAGACCCAGTACTTC. Amino acids: CASSSPLQETQYF.

This chain joins TRBV18 and TRBJ1-2, with 10 bases identical to TRBD1. Germline assignment: CDR1 KGHSH and CDR2 LQKENI. This CDR3 spans 16 amino acids. Unmatched junction bases numbered 10, after V lost 3 bases and J lost 6 bases. The CDR3 reads CASSPAGDRGKDGYTF. In DNA form, the CDR3 reads TGTGCCAGCTCACCTGCGGGGGACAGGGGTAAGGATGGCTACACCTTC.

The chain couples TRBV19 to TRBJ2-1; D gene ambiguous. V dropped 4 bases and J dropped 0 bases, with 7 bases sitting between them. The CDR3 covers 14 residues. The germline gives CDR1 LNHDA, CDR2 SQIVND (reference sequence). CDR3 sequence reads: CASSTYFSYNEQFF. The CDR3 coding sequence is TGTGCCAGTAGTACCTACTTCTCCTACAATGAGCAGTTCTTC.

The chain uses TRBV7-8 and TRBJ1-1; D gene uncertain. Germline lookup yields CDR1 SGHVS and CDR2 FQNEAQ. There are 16 residues in the CDR3. The germline V and J ends were trimmed by 5 bases and 4 bases, with 20 bases remaining between them. In nucleotides, the CDR3 is TGTGCCAGCAGCCCAGGCCCCCAGGTCGCCTTCACTGAAGCTTTCTTT. Translated: CASSPGPQVAFTEAFF. Together with reference TRBV7-8 and TRBJ1-1, the CDR3 gives the full variable domain: GAGVSQSPRYKVAKRGQDVALRCDPISGHVSLFWYQQALGQGPEFLTYFQNEAQLDKSGLPSDRFFAERPEGSVSTLKIQRTQQEDSAVYLCASSPGPQVAFTEAFFGQGTRLTVV.

CDR3 nucleotides: TGTGCCAGCAGCCTGGGACAGGGGGTCAGAGCCTACGAGCAGTACTTC. It specifies CASSLGQGVRAYEQYF. The chain employs TRBV11-2 and TRBJ2-7, with 11 bases identical to TRBD1. Per germline, CDR1 SGHAT and CDR2 FQNNGV. This CDR3 region has 16 residues. Trimming took 5 bases from V and 2 from J; bases not matched to a gene: 8. The full variable domain, in which reference TRBV11-2 and TRBJ2-7 provide the parts outside the CDR3, is EAGVAQSPRYKIIEKRQSVAFWCNPISGHATLYWYQQILGQGPKLLIQFQNNGVVDDSQLPKDRFSAERLKGVDSTLKIQPAKLEDSAVYLCASSLGQGVRAYEQYFGPGTRLTVT.

The gene calls are TRBV4-1 and TRBJ2-7, with 7 bases lining up with TRBD2. Trimming removed 0 bases from V and 2 bases from J; junction bases left unmatched: 13. CDR3 length equals 18 residues. Per germline, CDR1 MGHRA and CDR2 YSYEKL. The CDR3 region is CASSQEKSDWRGTYEQYF. In nucleotides, the CDR3 is TGCGCCAGCAGCCAAGAAAAGTCAGATTGGCGGGGGACCTACGAGCAGTACTTC.

The chain is built from TRBV2 and TRBJ1-5, with 9 bases that match TRBD1. V was clipped by 1 base and J by 6 bases; unmatched bases: 1. Germline CDR1 and CDR2: SNHLY and FYNNEI. This CDR3 contains 14 residues. The CDR3 is CASSEGTGVQPQHF. DNA for the CDR3: TGTGCCAGCAGTGAAGGGACAGGGGTTCAGCCCCAGCATTTT.

This chain connects TRBV4-1 to TRBJ2-6, with TRBD1 as a possible D gene (5 bases). CDR1 MGHRA and CDR2 YSYEKL come from the germline V gene. Trimming pared 4 bases from V and 0 bases from J, leaving 10 bases between. This CDR3 is 16 amino acids long. The CDR3 is CASSLTQGSGANVLTF. CDR3 DNA sequence: TGCGCCAGCAGCCTTACCCAGGGCTCTGGGGCCAACGTCCTGACTTTC.

This clone has only a few counts. The V call is TRBV15, the J call TRBJ1-5, with 7 bases lining up with TRBD1. Germline V CDR1 and CDR2: LNHNV, YYDKDF (reference sequence). CDR3 length equals 18 residues. Germline trimming cut 2 bases from V and 5 bases from J; bases unmatched to any gene: 15. Here the CDR3 DNA reads TGTGCCACCAGCAGATTTCCGGGACAGAGCCTAAATCATCAGCCCCAGCATTTT. This sequence encodes CATSRFPGQSLNHQPQHF.

The chain uses TRBV7-9 and TRBJ1-1, with D maybe TRBD1 (6 bases). The length of the CDR3 is 14 residues. Trimming stripped 4 bases from V and 1 base from J, with 10 bases between. The germline V gene has CDR1 SEHNR and CDR2 FQNEAQ (reference sequence). The CDR3 coding sequence is TGTGCCAGCAGCTCCTTGGGACAGAACACTGAAGCTTTCTTT. Protein product: CASSSLGQNTEAFF.

The V call is TRBV2, the J call TRBJ2-1; D possibly corresponds to TRBD2 (5 bases). Between the trimmed V and J ends, which lost 2 bases and 0 bases, there was a span of 11 bases. Germline lookup yields CDR1 SNHLY and CDR2 FYNNEI. The CDR3 contains 16 residues. CDR3 in amino acids: CASSERARGSYNEQFF. CDR3 coding DNA: TGTGCCAGCAGTGAACGCGCTCGGGGCTCCTACAATGAGCAGTTCTTC.